This T cell receptor (beta chain) was documented in a study of cytomegalovirus exposure and HLA in healthy donors (dated by TCRdb to the late 2010s). For the wider study: In an earlier analysis of about 560 of the donors, approximately 260 Gb of sequence data and 117 million unique TCR beta sequences from 150 million to 200 million T cells were reported. An early release covering over 500 HLA-typed donors comprised about 300 gigabases of sequencing data and approximately 80 million unique TCR sequences. Among the roughly 400 genotyped donors, under 90% belonged to the genetic ancestry cluster associated with self-reported Caucasian donors. The aim of the study was to test whether cataloging public T cell receptors could identify signatures of past pathogen exposure. The T cell repertoires of around 670 subjects were profiled by immunosequencing and related to cytomegalovirus serostatus. A separate validation cohort of about 110 different subjects was used in addition to the roughly 700-subject first cohort. High-throughput TCR immunosequencing, statistical association of individual TCRs with disease status, and machine learning were combined to predict cytomegalovirus infection status. In a later analysis, previously published TCR beta repertoires from about 670 donors were re-analyzed and high-resolution HLA genotyping was added so that TCR occurrence patterns could be studied. Rather than using new phenotypic data, the later analysis identified candidate immune exposures from TCR beta sequences and from how often those sequences occurred across donors. To decide whether each TCR beta V gene segment behaved as functional or pseudogenic, an earlier analysis of fewer than 750 of the donors relied on high-throughput TCR beta sequencing. Donor age, sex, ethnicity and CMV serostatus were collected together with the repertoire data. Genome-wide SNP genotypes for about 65% of the roughly 670 donors were used in a later genetic analysis, which treated that subset as a discovery cohort. All discovery cohort repertoires had been generated using a single sequencing platform. Both class I and class II loci were covered by HLA typing, at four-digit resolution. Typing coverage varied by locus: about 629-630 donors for A, B, C, DRB1 and DQB1; roughly 510 for DQA1; about 600 for DPA1; fewer than 480 for DPB1. Because of strong linkage in the cohort, roughly five DR-DQ haplotypes were treated as single units for association and clustering. Across about 370 genotyped donors of the cohort, an average of roughly 200,000 unique TCR beta nucleotide sequences per donor were sequenced, and roughly 20% of those sequences were non-productive. What the study reported, not specific to this receptor: Over 15 rarely observed V segments, including chromosome 9 orphons, were excluded from the earlier analysis of about 500 of the donors because counts were too low. A cluster of highly shared sequence variants was judged likely to represent a technical artifact of the sequencing pipeline. When HLA alleles, especially DR and DQ, strongly co-occurred, TCR associations were difficult to assign to individual alleles. Because some donors lacked HLA typing at each locus, the association tests relied only on the typed subset. The classifier was reported to diagnose cytomegalovirus status with high specificity and sensitivity in both the original and validation cohorts. The study gave a list of about 150 TCR beta chains associated with cytomegalovirus. A later analysis associated about 18,000 TCR beta sequences with specific HLA alleles at a false discovery rate of 0.05. In a later analysis, several top co-occurrence clusters were reported to appear linked to parvovirus B19, influenza, CMV and Epstein-Barr virus. Three of the identified cytomegalovirus-associated TCR beta chains were confirmed in vitro to be specific for cytomegalovirus antigens. In an earlier analysis of 587 of the donors, most TCR beta V segments appeared in productive rearrangements about 87% or about 30% of the time, broadly matching IMGT annotations. The presence/absence analyses assumed that sequencing depth was roughly uniform across donors, and that assumption may not be true. In a later analysis, HLA-associated TCR beta chains showed more clonal expansion and lower generation probabilities than non-associated chains that were equally common. The 87-base-pair reads could not distinguish some IMGT-functional V segments, including TRBV6-2 and TRBV6-3, so those segments were excluded. A further reported finding was that TCR beta sequences accurately predicted the HLA-A and HLA-B alleles for most subjects in the first cohort. In a later analysis, most CMV-associated TCR beta chains were found to appear HLA-restricted, with HLA associations seemingly driven largely by CMV exposure. Immune exposure information for the cohort was limited to CMV serostatus. While some public TCRs were present in many individuals, most TCR sequences turned up only very rarely across donors. Only TCR beta chains were sequenced in this cohort, and the absence of alpha or paired-chain data limited detectable features. In a later genetic analysis, fewer N-insertions in productive TCRs were reported among donors in an Asian-associated ancestry cluster than the roughly 670-donor mean. An association between a missense DCLRE1C variant and V-gene and J-gene trimming of TCR beta chains was found in a later genetic analysis and replicated in an independent cohort. In a later analysis, TCR association rates were found to vary across HLA loci, with the most associated TCRs seen for DRB1 alleles and the fewest for HLA-C alleles. Correlated functional status among segregating V segments might be attributable to linkage disequilibrium, but an unknown experimental factor could not be ruled out. According to the authors, the approach could potentially be generalized to other disease states and immunological phenotypes.

This clone was observed many times. Its antigen is unknown. There are no base qualities to consult, and no much larger clone falls within one base. In total, roughly 670 healthy bone marrow donors made up the cohort. All cohort members were sampled while nominally healthy, although unrecorded immune exposures were likely present. The donor tested CMV seronegative and was one of the 352 seronegative cohort members. Every donor gave a peripheral blood sample, and the peripheral blood mononuclear cells from that sample were used for TCR beta sequencing. The Qiagen DNeasy Blood Extraction Kit was used to extract genomic DNA from the blood cell samples. The CDR1 and CDR2 encoded by the germline V gene (reference sequence) are MNHNY and SVGAGI. The junction carries 6 bases between V and J, which are trimmed by 0 bases and 9 bases respectively. The CDR3 goes from the cysteine to the phenylalanine over 12 residues. The sequence is cut down to CDR3 DNA, 36 bases in frame from base 1.

The library came from the immunoSEQ multiplex PCR assay. A mixture of 60 forward primers for TCR Vbeta segments and 13 reverse primers for TCR Jbeta segments was used in the multiplex PCR. The CDR3 region of rearranged TCR beta genes was amplified from genomic DNA with a multiplex PCR assay. The amplified TCR beta libraries were sequenced on the Illumina HiSeq System as 87-base-pair reads. The authors' pipeline ran thus. In a later analysis, tens of millions of unique TCR beta chains were counted across the 500 to 850 repertoires, and roughly 10 million of these chains were shared by at least two donors. Raw reads were error-corrected and collapsed into unique sequences by a nearest-neighbor algorithm in which closely related sequences were merged to remove PCR and sequencing errors. CDR3 sequences were aligned to IMGT reference sequences to assign V, D and J gene segments. For a sequence to be retained, a match of at least six nucleotides to both a V gene segment and a J gene segment was required. Rearrangements were called productive when the CDR3 lacked stop codons and stayed in frame with V and J; all others were non-productive. Following IMGT convention, CDR3 was defined as the stretch from the second conserved V-encoded cysteine to the conserved J-encoded phenylalanine. In an earlier analysis of some 550 of the donors, sequences lacking an unambiguous match to a single V gene segment were excluded. In an earlier analysis of 450 to 700 of the donors, V segments were called functional above 56.7% productive rearrangements and were called segregating when the between-donor standard deviation exceeded 5%. To diagnose cytomegalovirus status from the catalog of TCR beta chain sequences, a statistical classification framework was built. A later analysis assigned V and J genes by comparing TCR nucleotide sequences with IMGT/GENE-DB human TR gene sequences. A later analysis assigned CDR3 sequences and most-parsimonious VDJ recombination scenarios with the TCRdist pipeline. In a later analysis, each TCR beta chain was defined by its CDR3 amino acid sequence together with its V-gene family, and reads without a unique V-gene family were excluded. As a way to deal with suspected cross-contamination and a sequencing artifact, a later analysis dropped 450 to 600 nucleotide sequences that were highly shared and had low generation probability. For each public chain, a later analysis derived a clonal expansion index from normalized ranks of inferred template counts within each repertoire. A later analysis computed generation probabilities with a VDJ recombination model fitted to out-of-frame rearrangements, and checked the results against IGoR. Hypergeometric tests were used in a later analysis to score TCR-TCR, TCR-HLA and TCR-CMV co-occurrence, with a repertoire-size bias correction applied to the TCR pairs. False discovery rates were estimated in a later analysis by permuting HLA or CMV assignments 20 times. A later analysis grouped co-occurring TCRs with DBSCAN, adding TCRdist sequence similarity when clustering within HLA-allele-positive subsets. Repertoires with fewer than 30,000 or more than 120,000 public chains, plus five repertoires with anomalous nucleotide sharing, were excluded from co-occurrence clustering. What TCRdb holds here is the immuneACCESS table cut down to in-frame rearrangements. Part of the clones is not present; checked against another copy, under half of the missing clones reflect an unresolved V gene, and the others are unexplained. Clonal size and the V and J genes are those of that table, whereas D and trimming came from the DNA. The sample table lists about 150,000 clones, about 68% of them with a count of one. In total, the top ten clones hold about 2% of the sample.

The specimen sequenced was PBMCs. The chain is made from TRBV6-6 and TRBJ1-5; the D segment cannot be called with confidence. The receptor comes from a man in his thirties or forties in good health and CMV-seronegative. The CDR3 loop reads CASSYSEGPQHF. The nucleotide sequence reads as follows: TGTGCCAGCAGTTACTCGGAGGGGCCCCAGCATTTT.